A single sample is the source of the 28 T cell receptor beta chains below, sequenced in a study of T cells in Graves' hyperthyroidism and ophthalmopathy. Regions amplified from RNA transcripts were the TCR beta CDR3 regions. With the HTBI primer set, the TCR CDR3 went through a first round of RT-PCR. TCRdb fed the multiplex PCR reads into MiXCR, producing one record per CDR3 protein. The table lists about 530,000 distinct CDR3 sequences, roughly 18% of them singletons. Source material: blood. These receptors all stem from a woman under 30 with Graves' ophthalmopathy.

The chain links TRBV7-9 to TRBJ2-2; 7 bases match TRBD1. In germline, CDR1 is SEHNR, CDR2 FQNEAQ (reference sequence). J lost 7 bases, V lost 4 bases, and 9 bases had no gene match. The CDR3 totals 15 residues. This chain's CDR3 is CASSSETGVIGELFF. CDR3 coding DNA: TGTGCCAGCAGCTCCGAAACAGGGGTAATCGGGGAGCTGTTTTTT.

This clonotype showed up many times. The chain links TRBV2 to TRBJ1-3; D ambiguous. This CDR3 is 19 amino acids long. Germline CDR1 reads SNHLY; CDR2 reads FYNNEI. Trimming took 1 base from V and 0 from J, leaving 19 bases between them. In DNA form, the CDR3 reads TGTGCCAGCAGTGAAGATGTAGGGCGCCTAACAAACTCTGGAAACACCATATATTTT. Translating gives CASSEDVGRLTNSGNTIYF. Using reference TRBV2 and TRBJ1-3 for the parts outside the CDR3, the full variable domain is EPEVTQTPSHQVTQMGQEVILRCVPISNHLYFYWYRQILGQKVEFLVSFYNNEISEKSEIFDDQFSVERPDGSNFTLKIRSTKLEDSAMYFCASSEDVGRLTNSGNTIYFGEGSWLTVV.

This clonotype was observed many times. This chain's CDR3 is CASITTAQETQYF. The CDR3 DNA is TGTGCCAGCATCACTACAGCACAAGAGACCCAGTACTTC. The chain combines TRBV6-1 with TRBJ2-5; D remains ambiguous. The CDR3 consists of 13 residues. Germline lookup yields CDR1 MNHNS and CDR2 SASEGT. V gave up 7 bases and J gave up 2 bases, with 11 bases separating them.

A few counts support this clonotype. The chain is built from TRBV9 and TRBJ1-2; D is undetermined. V was cut by 0 bases and J by 6 bases, with 9 bases left in between. The CDR3 sequence is 13 residues long. Germline lookup yields CDR1 SGDLS and CDR2 YYNGEE. CDR3 nucleotide sequence: TGTGCCAGCAGCGTAGTTAGGGCCGATGGCTACACCTTC. Protein sequence: CASSVVRADGYTF.

There are a few counts of this clonotype. This rearrangement joins TRBV4-3 to TRBJ2-1, with no clear D. The V gene's germline CDR1 is LGHNA and CDR2 YSLEER. V lost 3 bases and J 2 bases, leaving 5 bases between the germline ends. The CDR3 runs to 13 residues. CDR3 in amino acids: CASSQGTYNEQFF. The DNA of the CDR3 is TGCGCCAGCAGCCAGGGTACCTACAATGAGCAGTTCTTC.

In this sample, this clonotype turned up many times. The V call is TRBV6-2 or TRBV6-3, the J call TRBJ2-1, with TRBD1 identical over 7 bases. The CDR3 is 16 amino acids. With V trimmed by 0 bases and J by 4 bases, 6 bases remained unmatched. The germline gives CDR1 MNHEY, CDR2 SVGEGT. CDR3 nucleotide sequence: TGTGCCAGCAGTTACTCGCCGGGACAGAGATACAATGAGCAGTTCTTC. Translating gives CASSYSPGQRYNEQFF.

The rearrangement links TRBV7-9 to TRBJ2-5; a possible D gene is TRBD2 (6 bases). CDR3 length: 15 amino acids. In germline, CDR1 is SEHNR, CDR2 FQNEAQ (reference sequence). The germline V and J ends were trimmed by 1 base and 3 bases, with 12 bases remaining between them. CDR3 bases: TGTGCCAGCAGCTTAGAGCCGGGGAGGAAAGAGACCCAGTACTTC. It yields the protein CASSLEPGRKETQYF.

This clonotype was seen many times. This chain uses TRBV19 with TRBJ2-3; no clear D gene. Germline V gene sequence: CDR1 LNHDA, CDR2 SQIVND (reference sequence). V lost 2 bases and J 7 bases, leaving 16 bases between the germline ends. The CDR3 has 15 residues. Here the CDR3 reads CASSIPGRQAYTQYF. The DNA of the CDR3 is TGTGCCAGTAGTATACCCGGACGGCAGGCTTATACGCAGTATTTT.

Ten or more counts support this clonotype. This chain links TRBV7-3 with TRBJ2-1; 11 nucleotides agree with TRBD2. Unmatched junction bases numbered 5, after V lost 1 base and J lost 9 bases. The CDR3 covers 15 residues. CDR1 is SGHTA and CDR2 is FQGTGA in the germline V gene. The DNA for the CDR3 is TGTGCCAGCAGCTTAATGGCTAGCGGGAGGACTGAGCAGTTCTTC. Its protein is CASSLMASGRTEQFF.

With regard to this clonotype: A much larger clone differs from this one at a single base, so this may be a read error. The genes are TRBV5-6 and TRBJ2-1, with 7 bases lining up with TRBD1. Unmatched junction bases numbered 12, after V lost 0 bases and J lost 6 bases. CDR1 is SGHDT and CDR2 is YYEEEE in the germline V gene. The CDR3 is 17 amino acids. The CDR3 region is CASSLVGRQGPCNEQFF. The CDR3 bases are TGTGCCAGCAGCTTGGTAGGTCGACAGGGCCCCTGCAATGAGCAGTTCTTC.

This clonotype was recorded many times. The chain joins TRBV28 to TRBJ2-1, with D perhaps assigned TRBD1 or TRBD2 (6 bases each). This CDR3 comprises 15 residues. Germline V CDR1 and CDR2: MDHEN, SYDVKM. Deletions cut 8 bases from V and 2 bases from J, with 16 bases between. This CDR3 is CASYKGGLTYNEQFF. DNA for the CDR3: TGTGCCAGCTATAAGGGGGGCCTCACCTACAATGAGCAGTTCTTC.

This clonotype was counted at least ten times. This chain links TRBV15 with TRBJ1-1; D gene ambiguous. The ends were cut back, 1 base at V and 2 bases at J, with 8 bases in the middle. From germline, CDR1 is LNHNV and CDR2 YYDKDF (reference sequence). The CDR3 runs to 14 residues. The CDR3 nucleotides read TGTGCCACCAGCAGAGGGTCCGTTAACACTGAAGCTTTCTTT. Residues: CATSRGSVNTEAFF.

This clonotype was recorded many times. The chain joins TRBV11-2 to TRBJ2-3; D remains ambiguous. CDR1 is SGHAT, CDR2 FQNNGV, per germline. The CDR3 loop spans 16 amino acids. V shed 1 base and J shed 0 bases, with 11 bases lying between them. The CDR3 DNA reads as TGTGCCAGCAGCTTAGGATCAGGAACTAGCACAGATACGCAGTATTTT. It specifies CASSLGSGTSTDTQYF.

V is TRBV5-1 and J is TRBJ1-3; the D gene is possibly TRBD1 (5 bases). Germline assignment: CDR1 SGHRS and CDR2 YFSETQ. Trimming took off 4 bases at V and 4 bases at J, with 9 bases between the two ends. CDR3 length equals 13 residues. The CDR3 sequence is CASSRGWGNTIYF. In DNA form, the CDR3 reads TGCGCCAGCAGCAGGGGATGGGGAAACACCATATATTTT. The whole variable domain, filled in from reference TRBV5-1 and TRBJ1-3, reads KAGVTQTPRYLIKTRGQQVTLSCSPISGHRSVSWYQQTPGQGLQFLFEYFSETQRNKGNFPGRFSGRQFSNSRSEMNVSTLELGDSALYLCASSRGWGNTIYFGEGSWLTVV.

Only a few counts were recorded for this clonotype. The CDR3 region is CASSPPPRDRFSYEQYF. The DNA for the CDR3 is TGTGCCAGCAGCCCGCCCCCCCGGGACAGGTTCTCCTACGAGCAGTACTTC. The rearrangement links TRBV3-2 to TRBJ2-7; the DNA was not used to check the table's D call, TRBD1. TRBV3-2 is a documented pseudogene. The CDR3 has 17 amino acids.

This clonotype was counted at least ten times. The CDR3 coding sequence is TGTGCCAGCACCGAACGGGACGGAACCTACGAGCAGTACTTC. Encoded protein: CASTERDGTYEQYF. The genes are TRBV2 and TRBJ2-7; perhaps D is TRBD1 or TRBD2 (5 bases each). V was clipped by 7 bases and J by 2 bases, with 15 bases between them. Germline CDR1 reads SNHLY; CDR2 reads FYNNEI. This CDR3 is built from 14 residues.

Only a few counts were recorded for this clonotype. The J gene is TRBJ2-7, the V gene TRBV3-1; D remains ambiguous. Germline CDR1 and CDR2: LGHDT and YNNKEL (reference sequence). V was trimmed by 8 bases and J by 6 bases, leaving 11 bases between them. The CDR3 runs 11 residues. In nucleotides, the CDR3 is TGTGCCAGCGGAAGAAATGGCGAGCAGTACTTC. It encodes CASGRNGEQYF.

This clonotype was picked up many times. The genes are TRBV2 and TRBJ2-1; no reliable D call. Germline V gene data show CDR1 as SNHLY and CDR2 as FYNNEI. V lost 1 base, J lost 4 bases, and 11 bases lay in between. There are 15 residues in the CDR3. The CDR3: CASSEDIGSYNEQFF. In DNA, the CDR3 is TGTGCCAGCAGTGAAGACATCGGATCTTACAATGAGCAGTTCTTC.

This clonotype appeared many times. This chain joins TRBV4-3 and TRBJ2-1; 8 bases match TRBD2. This CDR3 contains 17 residues. Germline CDR1 and CDR2: LGHNA and YSLEER. V was pared by 0 bases and J by 0 bases, with 4 bases of the junction left unmatched. As DNA, the CDR3 is TGCGCCAGCAGCCAAGATGGGGCGGGGGGCTCCTACAATGAGCAGTTCTTC. Translated: CASSQDGAGGSYNEQFF.

This clonotype was observed at least ten times. This rearrangement joins TRBV27 to TRBJ2-1; TRBD1 might be the D (6 bases). From germline, CDR1 is MNHEY and CDR2 SMNVEV (reference sequence). This CDR3 region has 15 residues. Trimming pared 4 bases from V and 6 bases from J, leaving 16 bases between. CDR3 DNA sequence: TGTGCCAGCAGTTCCCCAGGGGATACTGTCAATGAGCAGTTCTTC. This encodes CASSSPGDTVNEQFF.

This clonotype has just a few counts. DNA of the CDR3: TGTGCCAGCAGCCCGGGGCCCACAGATACGCAGTATTTT. Translation: CASSPGPTDTQYF. The chain combines TRBV5-6 with TRBJ2-3, with D perhaps assigned TRBD1 or TRBD2 (5 bases each). V dropped 4 bases and J dropped 2 bases, with 8 bases sitting between them. The germline gives CDR1 SGHDT, CDR2 YYEEEE. The CDR3 is 13 amino acids. Based on the CDR3 plus reference TRBV5-6 and TRBJ2-3, the full variable domain is DAGVTQSPTHLIKTRGQQVTLRCSPKSGHDTVSWYQQALGQGPQFIFQYYEEEERQRGNFPDRFSGHQFPNYSSELNVNALLLGDSALYLCASSPGPTDTQYFGPGTRLTVL.

This clonotype was seen at least ten times. This chain uses TRBV28 with TRBJ2-5, with 7 bases fitting TRBD2. CDR1 and CDR2 from the germline V gene are MDHEN and SYDVKM. The CDR3 consists of 15 residues. J gave up 2 bases and V 3 bases, and 6 bases lay outside the gene matches. DNA for the CDR3: TGTGCCAGCAGTTTTAGATGGGGGGGTCAAGAGACCCAGTACTTC. As protein: CASSFRWGGQETQYF.

The J gene is TRBJ1-1, the V gene TRBV2; 9 bases are a match to TRBD1. CDR1 and CDR2 from the germline V gene are SNHLY and FYNNEI. The CDR3 consists of 15 residues. V lost 5 bases and J lost 4; bases outside the gene matches: 8. CDR3 in DNA: TGTGCCAGCAGTCAAGGGGACAGGGATTCCACTGAAGCTTTCTTT. Translating gives CASSQGDRDSTEAFF.

The chain links TRBV18 to TRBJ2-7; TRBD1 matches at 7 bases. The CDR3 contains 14 residues. Germline values: CDR1 KGHSH, CDR2 LQKENI. V lost 2 bases, J lost 7 bases, and 8 bases stayed unmatched. The CDR3 DNA sequence: TGTGCCAGCTCACCATGGGACAGTTCGGTGGAGCAGTACTTC. Its translation is CASSPWDSSVEQYF.

This clonotype was observed a few times. The chain links TRBV16 to TRBJ1-1; no clear D. The V gene lost 4 bases and the J gene lost 8 bases, with 11 bases spanning the gap. Germline CDR1 is KGHSY and CDR2 is FQNENV. This CDR3 is built from 12 residues. CDR3 bases: TGTGCCAGCAGCCCCGCCCGTCGGGAAGCTTTCTTT. Amino acids: CASSPARREAFF.

This clonotype was observed a handful of times. The chain carries TRBV4-1 and TRBJ1-2; D perhaps matches TRBD1 (6 bases). V lost 2 bases, J lost 12 bases, and 10 bases lay in between. Germline V gene sequence: CDR1 MGHRA, CDR2 YSYEKL. The CDR3 extends over 11 amino acids. The CDR3, as DNA: TGCGCCAGCAGCCAAAGGGGGTCCCACACCTTC. Its protein is CASSQRGSHTF.

Worth noting for this clonotype: This may come from a read error, since a much larger clone is one base off. The chain combines TRBV6-2 or TRBV6-3 with TRBJ2-3, with TRBD2 identical over 7 bases. CDR1 is MNHEY and CDR2 is SVGEGT in the germline V gene. V lost 4 bases and J lost 0; bases outside the gene matches: 7. The length of the CDR3 is 16 residues. The chain's CDR3 is CASSSKPAGSTDTQYF. The DNA of the CDR3 is TGTGCCAGCAGTTCGAAACCAGCGGGGAGCACAGATACGCAGTATTTT.

The chain recombines TRBV9 with TRBJ2-3, with D unclear. Trimming shortened V by 2 bases and J by 3 bases, and 7 bases separated the two germline ends. The CDR3 runs to 13 residues. Germline lookup yields CDR1 SGDLS and CDR2 YYNGEE. The CDR3 reads CASSVDGTDTQYF. The CDR3 DNA sequence: TGTGCCAGCAGCGTCGACGGGACAGATACGCAGTATTTT.